This TCR beta chain appears in the sequencing data of a study of CD8+ T cells in alopecia areata. About the study: C3H/HeJ donors with spontaneous alopecia, about 6-13 months old, supplied skin grafts to roughly 6-10-week-old female C3H/HeJ mice. Study-wide findings and caveats: Patients displayed less clarity in TCR sharing than mice, a finding possibly related to HLA. Lesional scalp, notably in alopecia totalis/universalis, had clonality above that of normal scalp.

Following RNA extraction, reverse transcription yielded cDNA that acted as the sequencing template. Generated by immunoSEQ multiplex PCR, the TCRdb table keeps only in-frame clones and is missing some. The sample shows around 300,000 clones, none of them appearing just once. This clone was seen ten or more times. What it binds is unknown. Genes and germline come from the mouse. The read is 4 residues too short to cover the CDR3 end, so that end is filled in from the germline J gene. CDR1 and CDR2 (germline): MNHDT, YYDKIL. The CDR3 contains 16 residues. With V trimmed by 5 bases and J by 1 base, 4 bases remained unmatched. On the basis of CD4, CD8alpha, NKG2D, NKG2ACE and other markers, pooled cutaneous lymph node cells were sorted.

Material for sequencing was CD4+ T cells sorted from a lymph node. This TCR was recovered from a C3H/HeJ mouse with alopecia areata. The MHC haplotype of the strain is H2-k. The chain is built from TRBV17 and TRBJ2-2, with 10 bases aligning to TRBD2. CDR3 loop: CASSADWGLNTGQLYF. CDR3 DNA, as far as it was read: TGTGCTAGCAGTGCGGACTGGGGGTTAAACACCGGG.